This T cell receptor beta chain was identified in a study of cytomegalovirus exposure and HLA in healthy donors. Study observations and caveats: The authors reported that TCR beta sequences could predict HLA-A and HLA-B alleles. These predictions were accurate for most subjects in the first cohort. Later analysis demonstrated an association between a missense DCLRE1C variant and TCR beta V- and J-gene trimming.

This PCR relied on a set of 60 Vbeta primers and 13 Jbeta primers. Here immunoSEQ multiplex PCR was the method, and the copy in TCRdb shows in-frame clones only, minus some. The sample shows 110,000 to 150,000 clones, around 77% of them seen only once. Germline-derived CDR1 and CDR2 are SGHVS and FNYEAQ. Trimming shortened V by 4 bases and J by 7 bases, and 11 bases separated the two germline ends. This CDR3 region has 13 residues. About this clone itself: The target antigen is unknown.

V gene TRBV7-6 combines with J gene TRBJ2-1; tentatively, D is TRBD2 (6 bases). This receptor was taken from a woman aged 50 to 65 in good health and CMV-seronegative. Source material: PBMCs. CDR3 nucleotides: TGTGCCAGCAGCTGGGGGAGGACGAATGAGCAGTTCTTC. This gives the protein CASSWGRTNEQFF.